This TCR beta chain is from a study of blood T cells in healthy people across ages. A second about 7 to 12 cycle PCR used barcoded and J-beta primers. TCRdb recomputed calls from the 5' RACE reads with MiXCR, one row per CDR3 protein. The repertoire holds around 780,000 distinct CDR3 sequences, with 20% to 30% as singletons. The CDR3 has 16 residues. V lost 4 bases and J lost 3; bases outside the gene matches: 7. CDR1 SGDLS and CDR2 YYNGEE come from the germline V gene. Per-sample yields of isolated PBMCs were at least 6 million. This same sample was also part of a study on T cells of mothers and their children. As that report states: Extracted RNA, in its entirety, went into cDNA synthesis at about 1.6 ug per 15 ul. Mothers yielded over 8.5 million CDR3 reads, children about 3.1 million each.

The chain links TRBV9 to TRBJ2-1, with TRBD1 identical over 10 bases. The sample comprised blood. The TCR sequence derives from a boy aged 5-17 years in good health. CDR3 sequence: CASSPRQGAYYNEQFF. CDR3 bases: TGTGCCAGCAGCCCCCGACAGGGGGCCTACTACAATGAGCAGTTCTTC.